One TCR beta chain is described in this entry. Its antigen remains unidentified. The PCR made use of 60 Vbeta and 13 Jbeta primers. The table came from immunoSEQ multiplex PCR; TCRdb's copy has only in-frame clones and leaves some out. The sample lists 140,000 to 150,000 clones; 75% to 90% were seen once. These data belong to a study of cytomegalovirus exposure and HLA in healthy donors. General study findings and limits: Investigators reported 150 to 200 TCR beta chains as tied to cytomegalovirus. Reportedly, HLA-A and HLA-B alleles of most subjects were accurately predicted from TCR beta. When analyzed later, the rates of TCR association showed variation by HLA locus, with DRB1 the most and HLA-C the fewest.

The TCR sequence derives from a woman aged 25 to 39 in good health and CMV-seronegative. The source material was PBMCs.

In nucleotides, the CDR3 is TGTGCCAGCAGCGGACCACGACAGGGTGTATCAGATACGCAGTATTTT. It yields the protein CASSGPRQGVSDTQYF. The gene calls are TRBV7-9 and TRBJ2-3, with 7 positions matching TRBD1. Trimming removed 5 bases from V and 4 bases from J; junction bases left unmatched: 12. Germline-derived CDR1 and CDR2 are SEHNR and FQNEAQ (reference sequence). The CDR3 covers 16 residues.